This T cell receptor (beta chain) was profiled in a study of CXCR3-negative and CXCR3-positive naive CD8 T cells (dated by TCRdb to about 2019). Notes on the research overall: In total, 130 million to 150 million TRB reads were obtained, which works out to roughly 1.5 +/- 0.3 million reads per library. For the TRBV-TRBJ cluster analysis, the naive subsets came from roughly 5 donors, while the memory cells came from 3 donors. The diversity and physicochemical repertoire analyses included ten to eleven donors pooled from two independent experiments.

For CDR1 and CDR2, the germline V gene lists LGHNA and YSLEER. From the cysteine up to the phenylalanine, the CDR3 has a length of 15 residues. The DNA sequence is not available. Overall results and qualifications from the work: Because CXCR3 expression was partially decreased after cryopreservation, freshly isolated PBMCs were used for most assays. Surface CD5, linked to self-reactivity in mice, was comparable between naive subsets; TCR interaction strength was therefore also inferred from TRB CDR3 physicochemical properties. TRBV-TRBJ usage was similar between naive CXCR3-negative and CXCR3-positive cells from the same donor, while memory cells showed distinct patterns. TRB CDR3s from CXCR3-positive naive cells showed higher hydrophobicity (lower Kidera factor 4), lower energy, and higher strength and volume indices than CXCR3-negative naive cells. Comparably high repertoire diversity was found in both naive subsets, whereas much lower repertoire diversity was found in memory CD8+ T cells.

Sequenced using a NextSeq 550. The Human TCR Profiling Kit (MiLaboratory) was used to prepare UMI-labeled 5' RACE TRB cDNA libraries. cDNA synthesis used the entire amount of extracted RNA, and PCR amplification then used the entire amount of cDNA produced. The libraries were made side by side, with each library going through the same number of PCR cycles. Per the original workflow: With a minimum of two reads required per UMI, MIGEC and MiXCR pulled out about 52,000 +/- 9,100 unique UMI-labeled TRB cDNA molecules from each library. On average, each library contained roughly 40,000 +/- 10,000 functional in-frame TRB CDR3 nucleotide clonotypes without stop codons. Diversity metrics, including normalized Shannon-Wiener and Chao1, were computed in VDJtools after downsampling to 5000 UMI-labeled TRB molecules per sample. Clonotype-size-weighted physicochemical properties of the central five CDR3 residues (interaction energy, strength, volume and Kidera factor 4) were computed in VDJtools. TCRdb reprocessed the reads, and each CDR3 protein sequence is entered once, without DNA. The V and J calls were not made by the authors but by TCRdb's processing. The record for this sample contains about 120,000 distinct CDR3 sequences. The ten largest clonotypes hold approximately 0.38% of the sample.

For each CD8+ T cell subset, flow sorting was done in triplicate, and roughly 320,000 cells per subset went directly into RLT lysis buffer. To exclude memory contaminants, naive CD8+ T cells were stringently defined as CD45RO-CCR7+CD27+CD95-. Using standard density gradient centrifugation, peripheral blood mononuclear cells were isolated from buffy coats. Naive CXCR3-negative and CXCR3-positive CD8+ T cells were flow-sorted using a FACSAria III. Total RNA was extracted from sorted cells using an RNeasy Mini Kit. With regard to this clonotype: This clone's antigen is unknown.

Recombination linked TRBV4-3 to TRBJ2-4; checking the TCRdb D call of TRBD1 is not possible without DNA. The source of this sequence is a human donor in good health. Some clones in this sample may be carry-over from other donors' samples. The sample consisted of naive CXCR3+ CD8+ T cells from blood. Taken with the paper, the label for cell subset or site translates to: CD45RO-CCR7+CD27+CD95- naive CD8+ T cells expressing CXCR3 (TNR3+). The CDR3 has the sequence CASSQAGASGDIQYF.